This TCR beta chain appears in the sequencing data of a study of blood T cell repertoires in COVID-19. Assay used: immunoSEQ multiplex PCR; TCRdb lists only in-frame clones, some missing. The sample includes 150,000 to 200,000 clones, 80% to 90% of them seen just once. Germline assignment: CDR1 SQVTM and CDR2 ANQGSEA. There are 11 residues in the CDR3. The V and J ends lost 6 bases and 13 bases, in that order; junction bases with no gene match: 11. V usage is TRBV29-1 and J usage is TRBJ1-2, with 7 nucleotides matching TRBD1. The receptor's source is a human donor with active or convalescent COVID-19. The donor label of this sample is uncertain. Sequenced material: peripheral blood. DNA for the CDR3: TGCAGCGTGGAGTCGAGGGGGCTGGGCACCTTC. Its protein is CSVESRGLGTF.